Below are 25 T cell receptor beta chains sequenced from a single sample in a study of blood T cell repertoires in COVID-19. The repertoire was sequenced with immunoSEQ multiplex PCR; TCRdb's copy has only in-frame clones and lacks some. The data show approximately 270,000 clones, over 75% seen once. Sequenced material: peripheral blood. The receptors shown here come from a human donor with COVID-19, enrolled during active disease. The donor label of this sample is uncertain.

This clone was seen a few times. This chain uses TRBV5-4 with TRBJ2-7, with TRBD2 matching over 11 bases. This CDR3 has 15 residues. Germline CDR1 and CDR2: SGHNT and YYREEE (reference sequence). V was pared by 4 bases and J by 4 bases, with 7 bases of the junction left unmatched. CDR3 sequence: CASSARLAGSYEQYF. As DNA, the CDR3 is TGTGCCAGCAGCGCCCGACTAGCGGGATCATACGAGCAGTACTTC.

J is TRBJ2-3 and V is TRBV30, with D perhaps matching TRBD2 (7 bases). V lost 3 bases and J lost 2, with 12 bases in between. Germline V CDR1 and CDR2: GTSNPN, SVGIG (reference sequence). The CDR3 extends over 14 amino acids. The CDR3 spells CAWRWGGDTDTQYF. CDR3 coding DNA: TGTGCCTGGAGATGGGGGGGCGACACAGATACGCAGTATTTT.

The CDR3 here is CATSRGISGNTIYF. The CDR3 DNA is TGTGCCACCAGCCGGGGGATCTCTGGAAACACCATATATTTT. The chain joins TRBV15 to TRBJ1-3; weak D call: TRBD1 (5 bases). Trimming took 5 bases from V and 0 from J, leaving 8 bases between them. The germline V gene encodes CDR1 LNHNV and CDR2 YYDKDF (reference sequence). The CDR3 has 14 residues.

In its sample, this clone was seen a few times. The chain uses TRBV28 and TRBJ2-5; D possibly corresponds to TRBD1 (6 bases). This CDR3 is built from 11 residues. CDR1 is MDHEN, CDR2 SYDVKM, per germline. V was cut by 6 bases and J by 4 bases, with 6 bases left in between. The CDR3 DNA reads as TGTGCCAGCAGCAGGGGAGAGACCCAGTACTTC. It is translated as CASSRGETQYF.

This sequence joins TRBV19 and TRBJ1-5; D not resolved. In germline, CDR1 is LNHDA, CDR2 SQIVND (reference sequence). The V end lost 7 bases, the J end lost 2 bases, and 12 bases lay between the germline ends. The CDR3 is 14 amino acids. The CDR3 bases are TGTGCCAGTACCGAGGCCCCGGGCAATCAGCCCCAGCATTTT. It specifies CASTEAPGNQPQHF.

This chain uses TRBV7-2 with TRBJ1-6, with no clear D. CDR3 length equals 14 residues. V lost 3 bases and J 7 bases, leaving 10 bases between the germline ends. Per germline, CDR1 SGHTA and CDR2 FQGNSA. The CDR3 loop reads CASSFRTGNSPLHF. CDR3 coding DNA: TGTGCCAGCAGCTTCCGGACGGGAAATTCACCCCTCCACTTT. The full variable domain, rest sourced from reference TRBV7-2 and TRBJ1-6, is GAGVSQSPSNKVTEKGKDVELRCDPISGHTALYWYRQSLGQGLEFLIYFQGNSAPDKSGLPSDRFSAERTGGSVSTLTIQRTQQEDSAVYLCASSFRTGNSPLHFGNGTRLTVT.

The rearrangement uses TRBV5-4 and TRBJ1-3, with no clear D. The CDR3 contains 15 residues. From germline, CDR1 is SGHNT and CDR2 YYREEE (reference sequence). V lost 5 bases and J 1 base, leaving 13 bases between the germline ends. The CDR3 protein is CASSTGMGSGNTIYF. The CDR3, as DNA: TGTGCCAGCAGTACGGGGATGGGTTCTGGAAACACCATATATTTT.

Only a few counts were recorded for this clone. The rearrangement uses TRBV7-9 and TRBJ1-6, with TRBD1 matching 7 bases. V was pared by 5 bases and J by 9 bases, with 7 bases of the junction left unmatched. Germline V gene sequence: CDR1 SEHNR, CDR2 FQNEAQ (reference sequence). This CDR3 is 14 amino acids long. CDR3 amino acids: CASSAGGAISPLHF. The CDR3 DNA is TGTGCCAGCAGCGCAGGGGGAGCAATTTCACCCCTCCACTTT.

The chain is built from TRBV7-6 and TRBJ1-6; D perhaps matches TRBD1 (5 bases). Trimming took 7 bases from V and 3 from J, leaving 22 bases between them. Germline V gene sequence: CDR1 SGHVS, CDR2 FNYEAQ. CDR3 length: 18 amino acids. The CDR3 nucleotides read TGTGCCAGCACCAATTCCCCCCCGGGGGATTTCTATAATTCACCCCTCCACTTT. Translated, it gives CASTNSPPGDFYNSPLHF.

The chain recombines TRBV7-2 with TRBJ1-1; no clear D. V lost 10 bases to trimming and J lost 4 bases, with 16 bases between them. Germline CDR1 is SGHTA and CDR2 is FQGNSA. This CDR3 has 13 amino acids. This CDR3 reads CATQLRRFTEAFF. The CDR3 coding sequence is TGTGCCACCCAGCTTCGGCGGTTCACTGAAGCTTTCTTT. The full variable domain, rest sourced from reference TRBV7-2 and TRBJ1-1, is GAGVSQSPSNKVTEKGKDVELRCDPISGHTALYWYRQSLGQGLEFLIYFQGNSAPDKSGLPSDRFSAERTGGSVSTLTIQRTQQEDSAVYLCATQLRRFTEAFFGQGTRLTVV.

This chain joins TRBV10-3 and TRBJ2-1, with 12 positions matching TRBD2. Germline V gene sequence: CDR1 ENHRY, CDR2 SYGVKD. J gave up 6 bases and V 4 bases, and 4 bases lay outside the gene matches. The CDR3 is 15 amino acids. The CDR3 loop reads CAISGTSGTSNEQFF. The CDR3 DNA reads as TGTGCCATCAGTGGGACTAGCGGGACGTCCAATGAGCAGTTCTTC.

The chain joins TRBV28 to TRBJ1-2, with a weak D call TRBD1 (5 bases). V lost 3 bases and J 6 bases, leaving 11 bases between the germline ends. The CDR3 covers 13 residues. The V gene's germline CDR1 is MDHEN and CDR2 SYDVKM. The CDR3 region has the DNA TGTGCCAGCAGTTTCGCCCCGGGGGATGGCTACACCTTC. The encoded protein is CASSFAPGDGYTF.

Judged by abundance, this clone is medium-sized. The V call is TRBV19, the J call TRBJ2-1, with 9 bases aligning to TRBD1. This CDR3 region has 15 residues. V trimming: 4 bases; J trimming: 3 bases; junction bases outside the gene matches: 4. Germline CDR1 reads LNHDA; CDR2 reads SQIVND (reference sequence). The CDR3 loop reads CASSTGQGNYNEQFF. The CDR3 DNA is TGTGCCAGTAGTACCGGACAGGGGAACTACAATGAGCAGTTCTTC.

The rearrangement uses TRBV19 and TRBJ1-4; the D is unclear. Germline-derived CDR1 and CDR2 are LNHDA and SQIVND (reference sequence). This CDR3 has 15 amino acids. V lost 5 bases and J 5 bases, leaving 15 bases between the germline ends. CDR3 amino acids: CASSPRRNSNEKLFF. DNA for the CDR3: TGTGCCAGTAGTCCGAGGCGCAACTCCAATGAAAAACTGTTTTTT.

This clone appeared a single time. The V gene is TRBV6-2 or TRBV6-3, the J gene TRBJ2-1, with D maybe TRBD2 (6 bases). V dropped 4 bases and J dropped 0 bases, with 7 bases sitting between them. This CDR3 contains 14 residues. The germline CDR1 and CDR2 sequences are MNHEY and SVGEGT. The CDR3 DNA follows: TGTGCCAGCAGTTTAGCGGACTCCTACAATGAGCAGTTCTTC. As protein: CASSLADSYNEQFF.

The gene calls are TRBV6-5 and TRBJ1-1; weak D call: TRBD1 (5 bases). The CDR3 is 13 residues long. Germline V gene lookup returns CDR1 MNHEY and CDR2 SVGAGI. Trimming cost V 7 bases and J 0 bases, with 9 bases left between them. DNA of the CDR3: TGTGCCAGCAACTACAGGATGAACACTGAAGCTTTCTTT. Protein: CASNYRMNTEAFF.

In nucleotides, the CDR3 is TGCAGCGTTGAGGCCCGGGACAGAAACCCAGATACGCAGTATTTT. This encodes CSVEARDRNPDTQYF. This chain uses TRBV29-1 with TRBJ2-3; 7 nucleotides agree with TRBD1. V dropped 3 bases and J dropped 4; count of bases not matched to a gene: 10. Germline V gene lookup returns CDR1 SQVTM and CDR2 ANQGSEA. This CDR3 has 15 residues.

The chain recombines TRBV6-1 with TRBJ2-1; 7 bases align to TRBD1. The CDR3 totals 14 residues. V lost 2 bases and J lost 7; bases outside the gene matches: 5. The germline CDR1 and CDR2 sequences are MNHNS and SASEGT. CDR3 DNA: TGTGCCAGCAGTGAATCGAGGACAGGAAATGAGCAGTTCTTC. It is translated as CASSESRTGNEQFF.

The chain recombines TRBV7-9 with TRBJ2-7, with a weak D call TRBD2 (6 bases). V was cut by 5 bases and J by 4 bases, with 15 bases left in between. CDR1 is SEHNR and CDR2 is FQNEAQ in the germline V gene (reference sequence). The CDR3 runs 14 residues. CDR3 sequence: CASSKTEGRYEQYF. The CDR3 nucleotides are TGTGCCAGCAGCAAGACAGAGGGGAGGTACGAGCAGTACTTC.

This clone came up once. The chain employs TRBV7-2 and TRBJ2-6; D is possibly TRBD2 (5 bases). V shed 1 base and J shed 2 bases, with 12 bases lying between them. The CDR3 has 17 amino acids. Germline V lookup: CDR1 SGHTA, CDR2 FQGNSA. CDR3 coding DNA: TGTGCCAGCAGCTTAGGGGGATTGAGGGCTGGGGCCAACGTCCTGACTTTC. It is translated as CASSLGGLRAGANVLTF.

The V gene is TRBV12-3 or TRBV12-4, the J gene TRBJ2-1; tentative D call: TRBD2 (5 bases). The V end was cut by 6 bases, the J end by 6 bases, with 12 bases between. This CDR3 region has 13 residues. The CDR3 coding sequence is TGTGCCAGCAGCACTGATCGGGGCAATGAGCAGTTCTTC. As protein: CASSTDRGNEQFF.

This rearrangement joins TRBV10-3 to TRBJ2-1; 12 bases map to TRBD2. Germline V gene data show CDR1 as ENHRY and CDR2 as SYGVKD. This CDR3 has 18 residues. After removal of 2 bases from V and 5 bases from J, the junction contained 10 bases not matched to a gene. The CDR3 bases are TGTGCCATCAGTGAGGCGACTAGCGGGAGTCTCCCACACAATGAGCAGTTCTTC. Translated, it gives CAISEATSGSLPHNEQFF.

The rearrangement uses TRBV18 and TRBJ2-4; 9 bases are a match to TRBD2. Germline V CDR1 and CDR2: KGHSH, LQKENI. The CDR3 is 15 amino acids. Trimming cost V 6 bases and J 7 bases; bases outside gene matches: 10. CDR3 sequence: CASSWGREGPNIQYF. The CDR3 region has the DNA TGTGCCAGCTCCTGGGGGCGGGAGGGCCCGAACATTCAGTACTTC.

The table lists this clone with a count of one. This chain links TRBV27 with TRBJ2-7; 10 nucleotides match TRBD2. Germline lookup yields CDR1 MNHEY and CDR2 SMNVEV (reference sequence). The ends lost 3 bases at V and 4 bases at J; junction bases unmatched: 12. The CDR3 sequence is 17 residues long. The CDR3 loop is CASSFTFGLAGGYEQYF. In nucleotides, the CDR3 is TGTGCCAGCAGTTTTACATTCGGGTTAGCGGGAGGTTACGAGCAGTACTTC.

This chain connects TRBV6-5 to TRBJ1-1; D is unresolved. The CDR3 length is 15 residues. The germline CDR1 and CDR2 sequences are MNHEY and SVGAGI. V lost 4 bases and J 2 bases, leaving 14 bases between the germline ends. CDR3 protein: CASSSLKGLNTEAFF. CDR3 sequence (DNA): TGTGCCAGCAGTTCCTTAAAAGGACTTAACACTGAAGCTTTCTTT.